A single sample is the source of the 22 T cell receptor beta chains below, sequenced in a study of memory CD8 T cells in hepatitis C reinfection. The sample's time point: late/post reinfection, 12 to 24 weeks after detection. The sorted cells went straight to TCR sequencing with no prior in vitro expansion. Assay: immunoSEQ multiplex PCR; the TCRdb copy retains only in-frame clones and omits some. The table shows about 50,000 clones, with 89% occurring only once. Specimen: naive CD8+ T cells sorted from blood. All receptors come from a young man with hepatitis C virus infection.

A single count supports this clone. The CDR3 is CASSLVGGDQETQYF. The CDR3 bases are TGCGCCAGCAGCTTGGTAGGAGGAGATCAGGAGACCCAGTACTTC. The chain recombines TRBV5-1 with TRBJ2-5; D is perhaps TRBD2 (5 bases). The CDR3 runs to 15 residues. In germline, CDR1 is SGHRS, CDR2 YFSETQ. Trimming removed 0 bases at V and 5 bases at J, with 14 bases between.

The V and J genes are TRBV11-2 and TRBJ2-5, with 12 bases that match TRBD2. Germline trimming cut 0 bases from V and 1 base from J; bases unmatched to any gene: 6. The CDR3 loop spans 18 amino acids. CDR1 is SGHAT, CDR2 FQNNGV, per germline. This CDR3 reads CASSLDWLAGGFQETQYF. The DNA of the CDR3 is TGTGCCAGCAGCTTAGATTGGCTAGCGGGGGGGTTCCAAGAGACCCAGTACTTC.

The chain combines TRBV18 with TRBJ2-5, with 10 bases that match TRBD2. The junction had 12 bases not matched to a gene; V was cut back by 6 bases and J by 5 bases. This CDR3 spans 16 amino acids. CDR1 KGHSH and CDR2 LQKENI come from the germline V gene. Written as DNA, the CDR3 is TGTGCCAGCTCCAACTGGCGGCTAGCGGGGGAGGAGACCCAGTACTTC. Protein: CASSNWRLAGEETQYF.

This chain connects TRBV27 to TRBJ2-1; 9 bases line up with TRBD1. The V gene end was trimmed by 5 bases and the J gene end by 8 bases; junction bases not matched to a gene: 7. The CDR3 totals 14 residues. In germline, CDR1 is MNHEY, CDR2 SMNVEV (reference sequence). CDR3 DNA sequence: TGTGCCAGCAGTGCACACCGGGACAGGGATGAGCAGTTCTTC. It translates to CASSAHRDRDEQFF.

The genes are TRBV11-2 and TRBJ1-1, with D perhaps matching TRBD1 (6 bases). V lost 7 bases, J lost 1 base, and 16 bases lay in between. This CDR3 has 15 residues. Germline CDR1 and CDR2: SGHAT and FQNNGV. As DNA, the CDR3 is TGTGCCAGCACCCCCGGCGAGGGGGAGAACACTGAAGCTTTCTTT. It specifies CASTPGEGENTEAFF.

The V and J genes are TRBV6-5 and TRBJ1-4; 11 positions agree with TRBD1. The CDR3 totals 16 residues. V shed 4 bases and J 4 bases; nucleotides not matched to a gene: 5. The germline V gene encodes CDR1 MNHEY and CDR2 SVGAGI. This chain's CDR3 is CASSSPGQGGNEKLFF. As DNA, the CDR3 is TGTGCCAGCAGTTCTCCGGGACAGGGGGGTAATGAAAAACTGTTTTTT.

V usage is TRBV10-2 and J usage is TRBJ2-7, with D possibly being TRBD1 (5 bases). The V and J ends lost 7 bases and 0 bases respectively, with 10 bases between them. This CDR3 is 13 amino acids long. Germline-derived CDR1 and CDR2 are WSHSY and SAAADI. The chain's CDR3 is CASMGQASYEQYF. CDR3 nucleotide sequence: TGCGCCAGCATGGGGCAGGCCTCCTACGAGCAGTACTTC.

The rearrangement links TRBV28 to TRBJ1-1, with D maybe TRBD1 (6 bases). V shed 1 base and J shed 4 bases, with 10 bases lying between them. Germline-derived CDR1 and CDR2 are MDHEN and SYDVKM. This CDR3 has 14 residues. The chain's CDR3 is CASSLYQGFTEAFF. CDR3 nucleotide sequence: TGTGCCAGCAGTTTATACCAGGGGTTCACTGAAGCTTTCTTT.

CDR3 bases: TGCGCCAGCAGCACGGGAACCACCGGGGAGCTGTTTTTT. Residues: CASSTGTTGELFF. The chain joins TRBV4-1 to TRBJ2-2; the D gene is possibly TRBD2 (5 bases). The CDR3 has 13 residues. Germline V gives CDR1 MGHRA, CDR2 YSYEKL. Trimming left V 5 bases short and J 4 bases short, with 8 bases between.

V and J are TRBV11-2 and TRBJ2-1, with 8 nucleotides matching TRBD2. The trim removed 5 bases at V and 8 bases at J, leaving 14 bases unmatched. CDR3 length equals 16 residues. Germline values: CDR1 SGHAT, CDR2 FQNNGV. As DNA, the CDR3 is TGTGCCAGCAGCCCTAGACCCCGGGGGGGCAAGGATGAGCAGTTCTTC. Translated, it gives CASSPRPRGGKDEQFF.

The rearrangement joins TRBV6-5 to TRBJ2-5; 12 bases line up with TRBD2. V shed 5 bases, J shed 5 bases, and the junction held 3 bases outside the gene matches. Germline V gives CDR1 MNHEY, CDR2 SVGAGI. The CDR3 has 14 residues. The CDR3 coding sequence is TGTGCCAGCAGTGGGGGACTAGCGGGTGAGACCCAGTACTTC. It encodes CASSGGLAGETQYF.

DNA of the CDR3: TGCGCCAGCAGCCAAGATAGGCTAGCGGTTGGAGAGACCCAGTACTTC. Encoded protein: CASSQDRLAVGETQYF. The rearrangement joins TRBV4-3 to TRBJ2-5; 7 nucleotides align to TRBD2. Germline CDR1 reads LGHNA; CDR2 reads YSLEER. J was trimmed by 4 bases and V by 0 bases; bases with no gene match: 8. This CDR3 contains 16 residues.

The genes are TRBV29-1 and TRBJ1-1, with D possibly matching TRBD1 (6 bases). Germline CDR1 reads SQVTM; CDR2 reads ANQGSEA. V lost 4 bases, J lost 0 bases, and 12 bases lay in between. The CDR3 sequence is 14 residues long. The CDR3, as DNA: TGCAGCGTTGTTCTCAGGGGAATGAACACTGAAGCTTTCTTT. Amino acid sequence: CSVVLRGMNTEAFF.

The chain is built from TRBV7-8 and TRBJ2-1; D is unresolved. The CDR3 extends over 14 amino acids. V dropped 1 base and J dropped 5 bases, with 9 bases sitting between them. Germline V gene data show CDR1 as SGHVS and CDR2 as FQNEAQ. CDR3 sequence: CASSLVSHDNEQFF. The CDR3 DNA follows: TGTGCCAGCAGCTTAGTTAGCCACGACAATGAGCAGTTCTTC. Full variable domain (outside the CDR3, taken from reference TRBV7-8 and TRBJ2-1): GAGVSQSPRYKVAKRGQDVALRCDPISGHVSLFWYQQALGQGPEFLTYFQNEAQLDKSGLPSDRFFAERPEGSVSTLKIQRTQQEDSAVYLCASSLVSHDNEQFFGPGTRLTVL.

The chain joins TRBV28 to TRBJ2-2; 10 nucleotides align to TRBD2. In germline, CDR1 is MDHEN, CDR2 SYDVKM. With V trimmed by 5 bases and J by 2 bases, 8 bases remained unmatched. There are 17 residues in the CDR3. This CDR3 reads CASSPRGLAANTGELFF. The CDR3 DNA reads as TGTGCCAGCAGTCCCCGCGGACTAGCGGCCAACACCGGGGAGCTGTTTTTT.

As for this clone: The junction and the germline gene differ at one end; a read error may be behind it. The V call is TRBV7-7, the J call TRBJ2-1, with a tentative D call TRBD2 (5 bases). Germline V gene lookup returns CDR1 SSHAT and CDR2 FNYEAQ (reference sequence). The CDR3 has 15 residues. The CDR3 nucleotides are TGTGCTAGCAGCTTGAGGACTGCCCCCTACAATGAGCAGTTCTTC. Protein sequence: CASSLRTAPYNEQFF. Combining the CDR3 with reference TRBV7-7 and TRBJ2-1 gives the whole variable domain GAGVSQSPRYKVTKRGQDVTLRCDPISSHATLYWYQQALGQGPEFLTYFNYEAQPDKSGLPSDRFSAERPEGSISTLTIQRTEQRDSAMYRCASSLRTAPYNEQFFGPGTRLTVL.

The rearrangement uses TRBV28 and TRBJ1-5, with unresolved D. Germline CDR1 is MDHEN and CDR2 is SYDVKM. Trimming stripped 5 bases from V and 2 bases from J, with 10 bases between. The CDR3 spans 14 residues. This CDR3 reads CASSPDWGNQPQHF. The DNA for the CDR3 is TGTGCCAGCAGTCCCGACTGGGGCAATCAGCCCCAGCATTTT. Based on the CDR3 plus reference TRBV28 and TRBJ1-5, the full variable domain is DVKVTQSSRYLVKRTGEKVFLECVQDMDHENMFWYRQDPGLGLRLIYFSYDVKMKEKGDIPEGYSVSREKKERFSLILESASTNQTSMYLCASSPDWGNQPQHFGDGTRLSIL.

This clone was detected only a few times. V gene TRBV6-5 combines with J gene TRBJ1-1, with D perhaps matching TRBD1 (6 bases). The CDR3 spans 13 residues. The germline CDR1 and CDR2 sequences are MNHEY and SVGAGI. Trimming cost V 6 bases and J 8 bases, with 16 bases left between them. CDR3 DNA: TGTGCCAGCAGCCCAACAGGGCTCCAGGAAGCTTTCTTT. Translating gives CASSPTGLQEAFF.

The rearrangement links TRBV6-7 to TRBJ2-1; 10 bases map to TRBD1. TRBV6-7 is an ORF, and what it does is uncertain. V shed 2 bases and J 3 bases; nucleotides not matched to a gene: 4. The CDR3 has 16 residues. CDR3 DNA: TGTGCCAGCAGTTACGCGGACAGGGGGGGCTACAATGAGCAGTTCTTC. Translating it yields CASSYADRGGYNEQFF.

The chain employs TRBV18 and TRBJ2-5; TRBD1 matches at 7 bases. CDR1 and CDR2 (germline): KGHSH, LQKENI. The CDR3 runs to 12 residues. V shed 6 bases and J 8 bases; nucleotides not matched to a gene: 6. The DNA for the CDR3 is TGTGCCAGCTCCCTCGACAGGGCAACCCAGTACTTC. Translated, it gives CASSLDRATQYF.

The CDR3 spells CASSRGTGTSPLHF. The CDR3 nucleotides are TGTGCCAGCAGCCGGGGGACAGGGACTTCACCCCTCCACTTT. The chain combines TRBV11-2 with TRBJ1-6, with 9 positions matching TRBD1. The germline gives CDR1 SGHAT, CDR2 FQNNGV. This CDR3 spans 14 amino acids. V gave up 5 bases and J gave up 9 bases; unmatched junction bases: 5.

The chain recombines TRBV2 with TRBJ1-2; D unresolved. CDR1 SNHLY and CDR2 FYNNEI come from the germline V gene. The CDR3 sequence is 15 residues long. The germline V and J ends were trimmed by 2 bases and 4 bases, with 14 bases remaining between them. DNA for the CDR3: TGTGCCAGCAGTGAAAGAGGGCAGCACCTCTATGGCTACACCTTC. Residues: CASSERGQHLYGYTF.